This TCR beta chain is from a study of response to subunit inactivated influenza vaccine. Germline assignment: CDR1 PRHDT and CDR2 FYEKMQ (reference sequence). V lost 1 base to trimming and J lost 5 bases; unmatched junction nucleotides: 6. The CDR3 runs 15 residues. This clonotype was counted only a few times. TCRdb ran MiXCR on the RT-PCR reads and lists one entry per CDR3 protein. The sample lists around 200,000 distinct CDR3 sequences, roughly 12% occurring once. The same data also went into a second study, on T cells expressing NK-cell markers. From that second work: With UMIs, 5'RACE template switching was used to make TCR beta cDNA. It was from sorted CD3+CD56+NKG2C+, CD3+CD56+NKG2C- and CD3+CD56-NKG2C+ T cells that TCR beta repertoires came. An anti-gamma-delta TCR antibody was added in several experiments. It restricted sorting to alpha-beta TCR-expressing T cells. The same clonotypes also predominated in the CD3+CD56-NKG2C+ fraction of a few donors.

The source was CD8+ T cells sorted from PBMCs, collected approximately 12 days after vaccination. The chain joins TRBV13 to TRBJ2-7, with 9 bases aligning to TRBD2. The TCR sequence derives from a man aged 50 to 60 who received an inactivated influenza vaccine. This chain's CDR3 is CASSLVTSGQNEQYF. The CDR3 DNA reads as TGTGCCAGCAGCTTAGTGACTAGCGGACAGAACGAGCAGTACTTC. Complete variable domain (other parts from reference TRBV13 and TRBJ2-7): AAGVIQSPRHLIKEKRETATLKCYPIPRHDTVYWYQQGPGQDPQFLISFYEKMQSDKGSIPDRFSAQQFSDYHSELNMSSLELGDSALYFCASSLVTSGQNEQYFGPGTRLTVT.